This T cell receptor beta chain was observed in a study of shared clonotypes between healthy human individuals (TCRdb year 2020). Background for the entire study: The cohort included three men and a couple of women between 18 and 49 years of age. For each donor, CD4 naive and CD4 memory were each given three plates, CD8 naive was given two plates, and CD8 memory was given one plate. To estimate repertoire size and how much clonotype sharing occurs between individuals, the study deeply sequenced the blood TCR repertoires of roughly 5 healthy adults. To increase sequencing depth and limit assay-specific biases, TCR repertoire library preparation and sequencing were carried out by different laboratories using diverse techniques. Between about 0.8 and 9 billion PBMCs per donor were obtained by leukapheresis.

About this clone itself: Its antigen remains undetermined. Base qualities are missing; no much larger clone stands one base away.

The CDR3 runs 16 residues from the cysteine to the phenylalanine. The read is trimmed to its CDR3 DNA, 48 bases read in frame from base 1. CDR1 KGHSH and CDR2 LQKENI are derived from the germline V gene. Trimming accounts for 3 bases at V and 7 bases at J, while the number of junction bases matched to no gene is 13. General study outcomes and caveats: Sharing across a handful of donors was observed for about 5% of naive CD4, 3.5% of naive CD8, 2.3% of memory CD4, and 0.4% of memory CD8 clonotypes. Incomplete sequencing was indicated by rarefaction of sorted-subset datasets, despite the large sequencing depth. Only blood was sampled, and tissue TCR repertoires likely differ from those in blood. Naive subsets generally had larger estimated clonotype richness than memory subsets. Pairwise subsampling led to the expectation that sequencing depth would affect the degree of clonotype sharing among donors. Because the study included a small number of donors, the genetic and exposure-history diversity represented was limited. Clonotypes shared by all four sorted-subset donors showed higher generation probabilities than non-shared clonotypes.

The donors were healthy, HIV-negative adults who had no recently reported acute infections or vaccinations. All donors were Caucasian adults living in Nashville, Tennessee, USA. CD4+ T cells were enriched by magnetic negative selection; naive cells were then positively selected on CD45RA, and the negative fraction formed the memory subset. After blood collection by leukapheresis, PBMCs were isolated using Ficoll-Histopaque density gradient centrifugation and then cryopreserved in the vapor phase of liquid nitrogen. Analytical flow cytometry was used to check the purity and quantity of every magnetically sorted T cell population. From each sorted fraction, genomic DNA was isolated and quantified by UV absorbance on a Nanodrop 2000c. TCR CDR3 regions were amplified from genomic DNA by multiplex PCR using the deep immunoSEQ assay. Extracted genomic DNA from each cell subset was distributed evenly across all wells of several immunoSEQ 96-well plates, and each plate was treated as a replicate. For sorted subsets, each replicate PCR was loaded with roughly 190 ng genomic DNA, equivalent to 32,000 or so T cell genomes. Purified libraries were measured with a Qubit 3.0 fluorometer, size-checked on a Bioanalyzer 2100, and measured again with the KAPA Library Quantification kit. A separate single-read 150-cycle Illumina NextSeq 550 flow cell was used to sequence each immunoSEQ 96-well plate. As for the authors' bioinformatics: The immunoSEQ output contained only junctional sequences without quality scores, so filtering could not match that applied to full-length reads. Sequences were annotated with PyIR, a Python wrapper for IgBLAST v1.9, using IMGT germline references to assign V/J genes and CDR3. Reads with weak V/J assignments (E-value above 1e-6), missing CDR3, stop codons, out-of-frame junctions, or ambiguous translated residues were removed. V3J clonotypes were defined by identical inferred V gene, J gene, and CDR3 amino acid sequence. Percentage overlap between repertoires was computed as shared unique clonotypes divided by the size of the smaller repertoire. Repertoire richness was assessed with RTK rarefaction, the Chao1 estimator, and Recon v2.1 estimates of unobserved clonotypes. OLGA was used to compute generation probabilities for all TCRbeta clonotypes that the gDNA method yielded from a handful of donors. TCRdb carries this immuneACCESS record with in-frame sequences only. Its versions omit some clonotypes, under half of them owing to an unresolved V gene in the studies checked, with the rest unexplained. D and trimming were read from the DNA, whereas the V and J calls and clone size are those reported in that table. Present in this sample are under 1,100,000 clones, about 75% of which were seen just once. The ten largest clones add up to 1.2% to 1.5% of the sample.

The clonotype originates from a man between 18 and 29 years old in good health. Sequencing was done on a sample of memory CD4+ T cells sorted from blood. The label giving this sample's cell subset or site can be read as: CD45RA-negative fraction. The chain uses TRBV18 and TRBJ2-7, and 9 bases in between align with TRBD2. The nucleotide sequence reads as follows: TGTGCCAGCTCACCGATAGCGGGAGTAAATTCGGGAGAGCAGTACTTC. The resulting protein is CASSPIAGVNSGEQYF.